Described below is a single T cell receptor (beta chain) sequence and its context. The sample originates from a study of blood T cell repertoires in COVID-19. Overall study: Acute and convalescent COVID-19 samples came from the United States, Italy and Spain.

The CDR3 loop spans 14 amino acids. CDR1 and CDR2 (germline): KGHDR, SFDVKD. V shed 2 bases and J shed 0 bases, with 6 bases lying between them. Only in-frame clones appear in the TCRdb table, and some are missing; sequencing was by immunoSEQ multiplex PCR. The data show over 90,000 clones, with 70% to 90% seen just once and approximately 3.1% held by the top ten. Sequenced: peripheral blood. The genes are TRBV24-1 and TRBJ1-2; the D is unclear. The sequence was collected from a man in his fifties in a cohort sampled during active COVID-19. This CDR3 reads CATSDSGSNYGYTF. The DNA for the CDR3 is TGTGCCACCAGTGATTCCGGTTCTAACTATGGCTACACCTTC.